The entry below gives a single T cell receptor beta chain sequence along with its context. Its antigen is as yet unknown. In germline, CDR1 is SGHRS, CDR2 YFSETQ. The CDR3 loop spans 16 amino acids. V lost 3 bases to trimming and J lost 5 bases; unmatched junction nucleotides: 10. This specimen belongs to a study of shared clonotypes between healthy human individuals. Whole-study results and caveats: Sharing of clonotypes among donors was expected to vary with sequencing depth. Donor scarcity curtailed the genetic and exposure-history diversity represented herein. Incomplete sequencing of sorted subsets was indicated by rarefaction despite large depth.

The authors' processing: Quality scores were absent from the junction-only immunoSEQ sequences, so filtering differed. Profiling relied on immunoSEQ multiplex PCR, and the TCRdb table lists in-frame clones only, not all of them. The DNA gave D and trimming, while V, J and clone size come from that table. The sample has a few million clones, over 85% seen once. The TCR originated in a man aged 18 to 30 in good health. The sample comprised naive CD4+ T cells sorted from blood. Subset: CD45RA+ positively selected. J is TRBJ2-5 and V is TRBV5-1, with 10 bases lining up with TRBD2. The CDR3 here is CASSSGGTSAAETQYF. The CDR3 coding sequence is TGCGCCAGCAGCTCGGGCGGGACTAGCGCAGCTGAGACCCAGTACTTC.